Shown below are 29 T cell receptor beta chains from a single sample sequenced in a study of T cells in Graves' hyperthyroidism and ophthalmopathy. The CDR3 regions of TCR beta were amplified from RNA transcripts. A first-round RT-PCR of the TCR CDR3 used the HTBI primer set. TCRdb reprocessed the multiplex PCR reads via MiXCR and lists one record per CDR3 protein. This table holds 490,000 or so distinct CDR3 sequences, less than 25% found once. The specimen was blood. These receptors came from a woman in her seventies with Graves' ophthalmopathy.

The CDR3 reads CASSQWTGSAKNIQYF. The CDR3 DNA follows: TGTGCCAGCAGCCAGTGGACAGGGTCGGCCAAAAACATTCAGTACTTC. The chain employs TRBV3-1 and TRBJ2-4; 8 bases line up with TRBD1. With V trimmed by 3 bases and J by 1 base, 5 bases remained unmatched. Germline V gene sequence: CDR1 LGHDT, CDR2 YNNKEL (reference sequence). The CDR3 loop spans 16 amino acids.

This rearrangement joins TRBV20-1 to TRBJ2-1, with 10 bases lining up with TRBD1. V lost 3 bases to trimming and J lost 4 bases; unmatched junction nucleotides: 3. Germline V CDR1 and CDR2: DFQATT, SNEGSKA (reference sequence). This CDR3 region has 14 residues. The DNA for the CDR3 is TGCAGTGCTAGTAGGGGACAGGGGTACAATGAGCAGTTCTTC. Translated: CSASRGQGYNEQFF.

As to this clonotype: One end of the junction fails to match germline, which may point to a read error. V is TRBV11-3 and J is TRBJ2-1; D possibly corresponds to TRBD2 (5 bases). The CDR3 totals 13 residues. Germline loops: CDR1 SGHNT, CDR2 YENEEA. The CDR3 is CASSLSGLSEQLF. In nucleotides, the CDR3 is TGTGCCAGCAGCTTGTCAGGACTGTCCGAGCAGCTCTTC.

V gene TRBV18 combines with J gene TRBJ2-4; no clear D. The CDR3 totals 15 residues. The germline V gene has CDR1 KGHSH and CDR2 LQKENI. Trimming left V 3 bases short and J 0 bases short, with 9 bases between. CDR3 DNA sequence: TGTGCCAGCTCACCCCCCGGAGTAGCCAAAAACATTCAGTACTTC. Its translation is CASSPPGVAKNIQYF. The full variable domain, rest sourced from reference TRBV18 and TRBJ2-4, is NAGVMQNPRHLVRRRGQEARLRCSPMKGHSHVYWYRQLPEEGLKFMVYLQKENIIDESGMPKERFSAEFPKEGPSILRIQQVVRGDSAAYFCASSPPGVAKNIQYFGAGTRLSVL.

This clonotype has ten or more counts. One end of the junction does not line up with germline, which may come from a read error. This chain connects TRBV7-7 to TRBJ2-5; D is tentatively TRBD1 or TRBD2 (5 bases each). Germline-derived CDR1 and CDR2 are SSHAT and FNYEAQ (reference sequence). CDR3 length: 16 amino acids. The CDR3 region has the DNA TGTGCTAGCAGTCAGGGACGGCAAGTACGTCCAGAGACCCAGTACTTC. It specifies CASSQGRQVRPETQYF.

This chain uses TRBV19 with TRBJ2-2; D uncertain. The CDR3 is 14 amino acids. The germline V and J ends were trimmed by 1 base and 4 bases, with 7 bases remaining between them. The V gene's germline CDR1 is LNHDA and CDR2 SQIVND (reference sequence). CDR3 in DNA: TGTGCCAGTAGTATAGGGCATAGCACCGGGGAGCTGTTTTTT. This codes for CASSIGHSTGELFF.

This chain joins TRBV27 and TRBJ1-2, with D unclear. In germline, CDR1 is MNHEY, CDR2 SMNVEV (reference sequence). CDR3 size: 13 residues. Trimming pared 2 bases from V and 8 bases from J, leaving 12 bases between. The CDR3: CASSLGGRHGYTF. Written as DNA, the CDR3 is TGTGCCAGCAGTTTAGGCGGGAGGCACGGCTACACCTTC.

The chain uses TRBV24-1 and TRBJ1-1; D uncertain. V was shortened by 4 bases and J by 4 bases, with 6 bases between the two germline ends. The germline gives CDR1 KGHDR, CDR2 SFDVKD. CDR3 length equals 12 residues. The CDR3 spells CATSDLGTEAFF. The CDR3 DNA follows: TGTGCCACCAGTGACCTAGGCACTGAAGCTTTCTTT.

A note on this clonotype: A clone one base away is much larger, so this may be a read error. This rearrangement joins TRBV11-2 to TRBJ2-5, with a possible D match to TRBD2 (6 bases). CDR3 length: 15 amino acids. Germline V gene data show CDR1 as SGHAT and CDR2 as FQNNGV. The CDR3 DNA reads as TGTGCCGGCAGCATGAACTCCGGGACTGGGGAGACCCAGTACTTC. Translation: CAGSMNSGTGETQYF.

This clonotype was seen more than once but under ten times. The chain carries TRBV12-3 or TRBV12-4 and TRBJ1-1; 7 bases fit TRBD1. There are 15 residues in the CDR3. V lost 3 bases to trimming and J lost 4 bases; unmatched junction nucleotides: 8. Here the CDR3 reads CASSLWQGGFTEAFF. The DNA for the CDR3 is TGTGCCAGCAGTTTGTGGCAGGGGGGTTTCACTGAAGCTTTCTTT.

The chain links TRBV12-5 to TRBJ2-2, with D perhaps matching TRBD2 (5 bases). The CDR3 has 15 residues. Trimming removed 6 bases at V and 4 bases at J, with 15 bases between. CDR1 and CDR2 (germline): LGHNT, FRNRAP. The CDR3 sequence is CASGKAVGVTGELFF. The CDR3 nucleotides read TGTGCTAGTGGGAAGGCAGTGGGAGTCACCGGGGAGCTGTTTTTT.

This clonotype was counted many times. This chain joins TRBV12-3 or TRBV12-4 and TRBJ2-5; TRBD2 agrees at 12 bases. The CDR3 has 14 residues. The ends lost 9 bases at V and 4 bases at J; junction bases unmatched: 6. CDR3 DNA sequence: TGTGCCAGTGCGACTAGCGGGAGTGGAGAGACCCAGTACTTC. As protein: CASATSGSGETQYF.

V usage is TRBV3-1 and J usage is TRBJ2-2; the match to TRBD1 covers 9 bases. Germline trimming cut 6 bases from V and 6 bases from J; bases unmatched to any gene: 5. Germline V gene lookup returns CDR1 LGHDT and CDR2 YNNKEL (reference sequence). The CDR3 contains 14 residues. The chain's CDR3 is CASRVDRGSGELFF. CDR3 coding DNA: TGTGCCAGCAGGGTAGACAGGGGGTCCGGGGAGCTGTTTTTT.

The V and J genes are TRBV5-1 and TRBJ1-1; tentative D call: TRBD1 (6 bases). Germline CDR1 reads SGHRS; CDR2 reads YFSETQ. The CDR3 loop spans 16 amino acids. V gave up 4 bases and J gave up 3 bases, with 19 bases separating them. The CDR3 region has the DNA TGCGCCAGCAGCCGGGGAGGGGGGAGTCGGGACACTGAAGCTTTCTTT. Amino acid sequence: CASSRGGGSRDTEAFF.

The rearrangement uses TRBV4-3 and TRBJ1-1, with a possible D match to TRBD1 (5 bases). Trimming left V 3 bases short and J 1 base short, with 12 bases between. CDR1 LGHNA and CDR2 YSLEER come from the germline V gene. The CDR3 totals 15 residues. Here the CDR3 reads CASSHSGTANTEAFF. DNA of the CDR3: TGCGCCAGCAGCCACTCCGGGACGGCGAACACTGAAGCTTTCTTT.

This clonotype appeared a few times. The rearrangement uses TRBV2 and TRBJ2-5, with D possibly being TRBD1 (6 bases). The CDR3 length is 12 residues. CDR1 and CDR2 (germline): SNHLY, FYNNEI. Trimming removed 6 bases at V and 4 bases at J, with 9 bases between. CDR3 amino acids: CASRQGLETQYF. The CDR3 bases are TGTGCCAGCAGGCAGGGGTTAGAGACCCAGTACTTC.

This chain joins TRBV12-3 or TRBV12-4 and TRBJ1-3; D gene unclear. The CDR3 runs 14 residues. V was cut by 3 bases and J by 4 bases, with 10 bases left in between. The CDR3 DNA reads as TGTGCCAGCAGTTTGTCGGGGTTCGGAAACACCATATATTTT. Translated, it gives CASSLSGFGNTIYF.

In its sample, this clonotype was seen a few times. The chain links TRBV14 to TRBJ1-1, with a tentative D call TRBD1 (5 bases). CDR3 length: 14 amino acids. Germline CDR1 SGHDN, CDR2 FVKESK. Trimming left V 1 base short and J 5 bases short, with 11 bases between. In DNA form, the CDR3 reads TGTGCCAGCAGCCAAGTCCCAGGGAGAACTGAAGCTTTCTTT. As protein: CASSQVPGRTEAFF. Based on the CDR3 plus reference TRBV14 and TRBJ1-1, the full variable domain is EAGVTQFPSHSVIEKGQTVTLRCDPISGHDNLYWYRRVMGKEIKFLLHFVKESKQDESGMPNNRFLAERTGGTYSTLKVQPAELEDSGVYFCASSQVPGRTEAFFGQGTRLTVV.

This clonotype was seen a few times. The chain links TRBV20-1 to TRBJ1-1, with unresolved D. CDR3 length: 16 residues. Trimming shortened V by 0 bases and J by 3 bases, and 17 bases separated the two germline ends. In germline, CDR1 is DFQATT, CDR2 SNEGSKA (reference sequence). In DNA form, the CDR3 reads TGCAGTGCTAGAGATCACGGGAGTCTGACGGACACTGAAGCTTTCTTT. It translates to CSARDHGSLTDTEAFF.

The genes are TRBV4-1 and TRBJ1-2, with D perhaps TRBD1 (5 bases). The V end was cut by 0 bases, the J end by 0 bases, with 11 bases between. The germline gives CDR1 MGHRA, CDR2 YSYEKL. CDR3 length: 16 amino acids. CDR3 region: CASSQEIGETNYGYTF. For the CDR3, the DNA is TGCGCCAGCAGCCAAGAAATAGGGGAGACTAACTATGGCTACACCTTC.

The CDR3 DNA is TGTGCCAGCAGTGCGGACTCTGGCTACACCTTC. Amino acid sequence: CASSADSGYTF. The rearrangement joins TRBV6-1 to TRBJ1-2; D unresolved. Trimming shortened V by 4 bases and J by 7 bases, and 7 bases separated the two germline ends. The CDR3 covers 11 residues. Per the germline V gene, CDR1 is MNHNS and CDR2 is SASEGT.

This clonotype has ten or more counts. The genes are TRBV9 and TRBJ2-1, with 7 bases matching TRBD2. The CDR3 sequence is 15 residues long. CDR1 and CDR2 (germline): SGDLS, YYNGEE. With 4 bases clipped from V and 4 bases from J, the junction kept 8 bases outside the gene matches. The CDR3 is CASSSSGEGYNEQFF. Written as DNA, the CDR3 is TGTGCCAGCAGCTCCTCCGGGGAGGGATACAATGAGCAGTTCTTC.

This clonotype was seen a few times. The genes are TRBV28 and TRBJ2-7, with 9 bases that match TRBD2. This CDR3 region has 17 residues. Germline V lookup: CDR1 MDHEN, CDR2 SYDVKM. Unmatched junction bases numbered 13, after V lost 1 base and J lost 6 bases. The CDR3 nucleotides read TGTGCCAGCAGTTTATCACCAGGTGCTAGCGGGGCCACCGAGCAGTACTTC. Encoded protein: CASSLSPGASGATEQYF.

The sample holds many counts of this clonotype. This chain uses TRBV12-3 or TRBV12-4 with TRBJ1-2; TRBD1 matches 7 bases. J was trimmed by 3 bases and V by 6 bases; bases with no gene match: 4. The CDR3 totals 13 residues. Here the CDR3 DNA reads TGTGCCAGCAGAGCGACAGGGTACTATGGCTACACCTTC. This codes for CASRATGYYGYTF.

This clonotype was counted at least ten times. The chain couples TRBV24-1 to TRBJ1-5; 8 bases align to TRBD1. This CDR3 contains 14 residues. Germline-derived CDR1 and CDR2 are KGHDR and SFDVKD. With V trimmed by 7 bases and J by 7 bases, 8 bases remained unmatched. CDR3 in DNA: TGTGCCACCAGCCAGGGGGCGTCCAACCAGCCCCAGCATTTT. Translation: CATSQGASNQPQHF.

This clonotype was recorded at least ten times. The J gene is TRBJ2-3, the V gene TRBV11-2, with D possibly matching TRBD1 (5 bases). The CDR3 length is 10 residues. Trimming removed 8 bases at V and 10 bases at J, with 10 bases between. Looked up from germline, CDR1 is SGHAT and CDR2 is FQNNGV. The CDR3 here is CASGALAQYF. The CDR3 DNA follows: TGTGCCAGCGGGGCCCTTGCGCAGTATTTT.

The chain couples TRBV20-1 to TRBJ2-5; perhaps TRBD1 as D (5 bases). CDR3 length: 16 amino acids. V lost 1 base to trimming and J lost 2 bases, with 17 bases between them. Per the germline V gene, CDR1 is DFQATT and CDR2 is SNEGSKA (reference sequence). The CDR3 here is CSARVPGTGLQETQYF. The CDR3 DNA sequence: TGCAGTGCTAGAGTGCCCGGAACAGGTCTTCAAGAGACCCAGTACTTC.

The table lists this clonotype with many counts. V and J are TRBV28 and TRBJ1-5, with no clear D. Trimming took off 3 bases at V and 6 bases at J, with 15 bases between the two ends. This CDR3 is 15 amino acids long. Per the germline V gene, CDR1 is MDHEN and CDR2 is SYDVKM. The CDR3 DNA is TGTGCCAGCAGTTTGGCGTCGGGGATGACTCAGCCCCAGCATTTT. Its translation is CASSLASGMTQPQHF. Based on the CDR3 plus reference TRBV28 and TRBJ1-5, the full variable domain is DVKVTQSSRYLVKRTGEKVFLECVQDMDHENMFWYRQDPGLGLRLIYFSYDVKMKEKGDIPEGYSVSREKKERFSLILESASTNQTSMYLCASSLASGMTQPQHFGDGTRLSIL.

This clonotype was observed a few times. The CDR3 region has the DNA TGTGCCAGCAGTGCCCGGGCCTCTCCAACTAATGAAAAACTGTTTTTT. It specifies CASSARASPTNEKLFF. The V and J genes are TRBV12-3 or TRBV12-4 and TRBJ1-4; D unresolved. The CDR3 is 16 residues long. V was cut by 5 bases and J by 0 bases, with 13 bases left in between.